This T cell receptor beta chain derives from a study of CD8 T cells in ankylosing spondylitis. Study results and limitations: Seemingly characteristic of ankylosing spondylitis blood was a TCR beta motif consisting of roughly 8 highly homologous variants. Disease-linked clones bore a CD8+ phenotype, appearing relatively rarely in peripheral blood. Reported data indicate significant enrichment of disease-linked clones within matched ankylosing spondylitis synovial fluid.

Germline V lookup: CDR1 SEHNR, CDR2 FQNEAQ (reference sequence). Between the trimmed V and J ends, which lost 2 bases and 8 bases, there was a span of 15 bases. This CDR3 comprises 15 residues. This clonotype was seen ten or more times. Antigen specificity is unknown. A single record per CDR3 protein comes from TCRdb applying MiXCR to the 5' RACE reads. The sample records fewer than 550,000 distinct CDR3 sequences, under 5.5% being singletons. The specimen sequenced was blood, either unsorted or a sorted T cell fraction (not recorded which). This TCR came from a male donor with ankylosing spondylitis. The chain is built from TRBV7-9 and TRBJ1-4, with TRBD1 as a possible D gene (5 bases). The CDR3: CASSLPGRVGEKLFF. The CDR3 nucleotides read TGTGCCAGCAGCTTACCGGGGCGAGTGGGGGAAAAACTGTTTTTT.